The following is a T cell receptor beta chain sequence with its context. Antigen specificity is unknown. TCRdb's table, derived via immunoSEQ multiplex PCR, lists solely in-frame clones and lacks some. The table has about 84,000 clones, 94% seen once. Looked up from germline, CDR1 is PRHDT and CDR2 is FYEKMQ (reference sequence). V was shortened by 0 bases and J by 3 bases, with 9 bases between the two germline ends. This CDR3 comprises 15 residues. These data come from a study of OX40 agonist ivuxolimab in advanced cancers. About the research overall: Clinicians treated patients with ivuxolimab, an agonistic anti-OX40 (CD134) antibody.

Study-level findings and limits: The study did not work out the antigen specificity of the expanded peripheral T cells.

The sequencing here drew on CD4+ or CD8+ T cells sorted from blood, taken in a trial of the OX40 agonist ivuxolimab. V usage is TRBV13 and J usage is TRBJ1-5; a possible D gene is TRBD1 (6 bases). This receptor was identified in an adult with an advanced solid tumor such as melanoma, head and neck, liver or kidney cancer. In nucleotides, the CDR3 is TGTGCCAGCAGCTTAGGGGGGGGCTTCAATCAGCCCCAGCATTTT. It codes for CASSLGGGFNQPQHF.